This T cell receptor beta chain came from a study of T-cell reconstitution after alpha-beta-depleted transplantation in children. Ten or more counts support this clonotype. Its antigen is as yet unknown. V was trimmed by 5 bases and J by 1 base, leaving 15 bases between them. This CDR3 is 15 amino acids long. Study findings and constraints: Where alpha-beta T cells came from about two months after transplant was reportedly several hundred expanded graft clones.

Preparation of the TCRbeta library used unique molecular identifiers. TCRdb re-derived calls from the PCR reads in MiXCR, one entry per CDR3 protein. Among 450,000 to 550,000 distinct CDR3 sequences, 9.5% to 12% were seen once, and the ten largest hold around 13%. The input for sequencing was PBMCs, mostly from graft donor cells, taken 180 days after TCRalphabeta/CD19-depleted stem cell transplant. The clonotype comes from a female patient between 2 and 10 years old who had a stem cell transplant for aplastic anemia, so the T cells may come from the graft donor. The chain links TRBV12-3 or TRBV12-4 to TRBJ2-7; unclear D gene. CDR3 in amino acids: CASSTAARHSYEQYF. The CDR3 DNA reads as TGTGCCAGCAGTACGGCGGCCAGACATTCCTACGAGCAGTACTTC.